What follows is one TCR beta chain and its context. The CDR3 runs to 16 residues. The germline V gene has CDR1 MGHRA and CDR2 YSYEKL. V lost 4 bases to trimming and J lost 5 bases; unmatched junction nucleotides: 6. Here immunoSEQ multiplex PCR was the method, and the copy in TCRdb shows in-frame clones only, minus some. The sample holds tens of thousands of clones, around 90% seen once. This sample stems from a study of T cell changes during pregnancy in multiple sclerosis. The chain is built from TRBV4-1 and TRBJ2-2; 11 bases fit TRBD1. This sample comprised CD8+ T cells from peripheral blood mononuclear cells, obtained before pregnancy. The sequence was collected from a female donor with multiple sclerosis, enrolled in a pregnancy study. The CDR3 loop is CASSLTGTGGTGELFF. CDR3 coding DNA: TGCGCCAGCAGCCTAACCGGGACAGGGGGGACCGGGGAGCTGTTTTTT.